Below, 22 T cell receptor beta chains from the same sample are listed, as sequenced in a study of blood T cell repertoires in COVID-19. Sequenced by immunoSEQ multiplex PCR; TCRdb stores in-frame clones only, minus some. The top ten clones hold 5.5% to 8% of a sample with 130,000 to 150,000 clones, around 84% of them seen once. The specimen was peripheral blood. The receptors here all came from a woman in her fifties or sixties in a cohort sampled during active or convalescent COVID-19.

This rearrangement joins TRBV3-1 (or the pseudogene TRBV3-2) to TRBJ1-2; possibly TRBD1 for D (6 bases). V lost 4 bases and J lost 6, with 18 bases in between. The CDR3 runs to 15 residues. CDR1 is LGHDT and CDR2 is YNNKEL in the germline V gene (reference sequence). This CDR3 is CASSRPGQGYDGYTF. The DNA of the CDR3 is TGTGCCAGCAGCCGACCGGGCCAGGGGTATGATGGCTACACCTTC.

This chain links TRBV19 with TRBJ2-7, with 11 positions matching TRBD1. The CDR3 length is 15 residues. Germline assignment: CDR1 LNHDA and CDR2 SQIVND (reference sequence). After removal of 5 bases from V and 4 bases from J, the junction contained 7 bases not matched to a gene. This CDR3 is CASSAPRDRGYEQYF. CDR3 nucleotides: TGTGCCAGTAGTGCCCCCCGGGACAGGGGGTACGAGCAGTACTTC.

The chain links TRBV6-5 to TRBJ2-7; 10 bases are shared with TRBD1. Germline assignment: CDR1 MNHEY and CDR2 SVGAGI. The CDR3 length is 15 residues. V lost 2 bases and J lost 4; bases outside the gene matches: 5. CDR3 in amino acids: CASSYEWDRGYEQYF. CDR3 sequence (DNA): TGTGCCAGCAGTTACGAATGGGACAGGGGTTACGAGCAGTACTTC.

This sequence joins TRBV7-2 and TRBJ2-1; 10 bases align to TRBD2. Looked up from germline, CDR1 is SGHTA and CDR2 is FQGNSA. CDR3 length equals 18 residues. The ends lost 1 base at V and 4 bases at J; junction bases unmatched: 10. The CDR3 here is CASSLENLAGGRYNEQFF. CDR3 sequence (DNA): TGTGCCAGCAGCTTAGAAAACTTAGCGGGGGGCCGGTACAATGAGCAGTTCTTC.

The chain uses TRBV27 and TRBJ2-3; 14 nucleotides align to TRBD2. The germline V gene has CDR1 MNHEY and CDR2 SMNVEV (reference sequence). J gave up 8 bases and V 10 bases, and 8 bases lay outside the gene matches. CDR3 length: 14 amino acids. CDR3 sequence: CATGLAGGHGTQYF. The DNA of the CDR3 is TGTGCCACCGGACTAGCGGGGGGCCACGGTACGCAGTATTTT.

The chain couples TRBV12-3 or TRBV12-4 to TRBJ1-1; tentatively, D is TRBD1 (5 bases). The CDR3 extends over 13 amino acids. Trimming took off 6 bases at V and 3 bases at J, with 11 bases between the two ends. CDR3 loop: CASRNEQDTEAFF. CDR3 sequence (DNA): TGTGCCAGCAGAAATGAACAGGACACTGAAGCTTTCTTT.

The rearrangement links TRBV7-9 to TRBJ1-1, with D possibly being TRBD1 (5 bases). The CDR3 is made up of 14 amino acids. V shed 8 bases and J shed 1 base, with 14 bases lying between them. Germline V gene lookup returns CDR1 SEHNR and CDR2 FQNEAQ (reference sequence). The CDR3, as DNA: TGTGCCAGCGCCAGGGACGGGGGGAACACTGAAGCTTTCTTT. Protein sequence: CASARDGGNTEAFF.

The chain uses TRBV20-1 and TRBJ2-1, with TRBD2 matching over 7 bases. The length of the CDR3 is 11 residues. J lost 13 bases, V lost 5 bases, and 8 bases had no gene match. The germline V gene has CDR1 DFQATT and CDR2 SNEGSKA (reference sequence). The CDR3 DNA reads TGCAGTGCTCCCAGCGGGGCGGTTCAGTTCTTC. Translated, it gives CSAPSGAVQFF.

The CDR3 sequence: CASSRGLAGGAYEQYF. As DNA, the CDR3 is TGTGCCAGCAGCCGGGGACTAGCGGGGGGCGCCTACGAGCAGTACTTC. The V call is TRBV7-2, the J call TRBJ2-7; the match to TRBD2 covers 15 bases. V gave up 5 bases and J gave up 2 bases; unmatched junction bases: 4. The CDR3 loop spans 16 amino acids. The germline V gene has CDR1 SGHTA and CDR2 FQGNSA.

CDR3 DNA: TGTGCCAGCAGCCTACGCGAGTTCCAAGAGACCCAGTACTTC. The encoded protein is CASSLREFQETQYF. The chain has TRBV7-9 and TRBJ2-5; no reliable D call. V gave up 5 bases and J gave up 1 base, with 11 bases separating them. CDR1 SEHNR and CDR2 FQNEAQ come from the germline V gene (reference sequence). CDR3 length: 14 residues. The whole variable domain, remainder taken from reference TRBV7-9 and TRBJ2-5, is DTGVSQNPRHKITKRGQNVTFRCDPISEHNRLYWYRQTLGQGPEFLTYFQNEAQLEKSRLLSDRFSAERPKGSFSTLEIQRTEQGDSAMYLCASSLREFQETQYFGPGTRLLVL.

This clone was detected ten times or more. This rearrangement joins TRBV5-1 to TRBJ1-2, with D tentatively TRBD1 (5 bases). CDR3 length: 13 amino acids. The V end was cut by 4 bases, the J end by 1 base, with 8 bases between. Germline V gene sequence: CDR1 SGHRS, CDR2 YFSETQ. CDR3 sequence: CASSMTDNYGYTF. The CDR3 DNA reads TGCGCCAGCAGCATGACAGATAACTATGGCTACACCTTC.

V usage is TRBV11-3 and J usage is TRBJ2-3, with TRBD1 matching over 10 bases. V gave up 5 bases and J gave up 8 bases; unmatched junction bases: 7. This CDR3 comprises 14 residues. CDR1 and CDR2 (germline): SGHNT, YENEEA. CDR3 loop: CASSPGTGEGTQYF. The DNA of the CDR3 is TGTGCCAGCAGCCCTGGGACAGGGGAAGGTACGCAGTATTTT.

The rearrangement joins TRBV11-2 to TRBJ2-7; D possibly corresponds to TRBD1 (6 bases). The CDR3 sequence is 16 residues long. V lost 1 base, J lost 5 bases, and 18 bases lay in between. Germline CDR1 is SGHAT and CDR2 is FQNNGV. CDR3 in amino acids: CASSLVLGHRGNEQYF. The CDR3 DNA follows: TGTGCCAGCAGCTTAGTGCTGGGACACCGGGGCAACGAGCAGTACTTC.

V gene TRBV24-1 combines with J gene TRBJ2-2; 8 bases are shared with TRBD2. The CDR3 runs 18 residues. V shed 2 bases, J shed 4 bases, and the junction held 11 bases outside the gene matches. CDR1 and CDR2 (germline): KGHDR, SFDVKD. CDR3 sequence: CATSDSSGPPLITGELFF. The CDR3 DNA sequence: TGTGCCACCAGTGATTCTAGCGGGCCTCCCCTCATCACCGGGGAGCTGTTTTTT.

This rearrangement joins TRBV9 to TRBJ2-1, with 11 positions matching TRBD2. The CDR3 runs to 14 residues. V shed 0 bases and J 10 bases; nucleotides not matched to a gene: 3. Germline lookup yields CDR1 SGDLS and CDR2 YYNGEE. The CDR3 sequence: CASSVGPSGGEQFF. The CDR3 DNA reads TGTGCCAGCAGCGTAGGTCCTAGCGGGGGGGAGCAGTTCTTC. The full variable domain, rest sourced from reference TRBV9 and TRBJ2-1, is DSGVTQTPKHLITATGQRVTLRCSPRSGDLSVYWYQQSLDQGLQFLIQYYNGEERAKGNILERFSAQQFPDLHSELNLSSLELGDSALYFCASSVGPSGGEQFFGPGTRLTVL.

The chain couples TRBV4-3 to TRBJ1-2; a possible D gene is TRBD1 (6 bases). V lost 0 bases to trimming and J lost 2 bases, with 10 bases between them. The CDR3 is made up of 15 amino acids. Germline-derived CDR1 and CDR2 are LGHNA and YSLEER. The CDR3 here is CASSQDRGSNYGYTF. CDR3 nucleotide sequence: TGCGCCAGCAGCCAAGACAGGGGTTCAAACTATGGCTACACCTTC.

The chain joins TRBV9 to TRBJ2-1; D gene ambiguous. The CDR3 loop spans 17 amino acids. Trimming cost V 0 bases and J 0 bases, with 13 bases left between them. Germline V lookup: CDR1 SGDLS, CDR2 YYNGEE. The CDR3 DNA is TGTGCCAGCAGCGTAGAAGAGGTGCTGAGCTCCTACAATGAGCAGTTCTTC. It translates to CASSVEEVLSSYNEQFF.

This chain uses TRBV20-1 with TRBJ2-2; a possible D gene is TRBD1 (5 bases). Trimming stripped 3 bases from V and 1 base from J, with 9 bases between. The CDR3 sequence is 14 residues long. CDR1 and CDR2 (germline): DFQATT, SNEGSKA (reference sequence). Here the CDR3 reads CSASWQGNTGELFF. In DNA form, the CDR3 reads TGCAGTGCTAGTTGGCAGGGGAACACCGGGGAGCTGTTTTTT.

This chain connects TRBV10-3 to TRBJ1-2, with 8 bases that match TRBD1. The CDR3 length is 15 residues. V was pared by 3 bases and J by 3 bases, with 6 bases of the junction left unmatched. CDR1 ENHRY and CDR2 SYGVKD come from the germline V gene. The CDR3 is CAISDGQGADYGYTF. CDR3 nucleotides: TGTGCCATCAGTGACGGTCAGGGGGCAGACTATGGCTACACCTTC.

The chain has TRBV7-9 and TRBJ1-2, with unresolved D. The CDR3 runs to 17 residues. Per germline, CDR1 SEHNR and CDR2 FQNEAQ (reference sequence). The ends were cut back, 1 base at V and 3 bases at J, with 18 bases in the middle. The CDR3: CASSLGGGVGLDYGYTF. DNA of the CDR3: TGTGCCAGCAGCTTAGGAGGCGGGGTCGGCTTGGACTATGGCTACACCTTC.

V gene TRBV12-3 or TRBV12-4 combines with J gene TRBJ1-6; weak D call: TRBD1 (6 bases). Trimming shortened V by 4 bases and J by 15 bases, and 10 bases separated the two germline ends. This CDR3 comprises 11 residues. The CDR3 nucleotides read TGTGCCAGCAGTTCCCAGGGGAACCTCCACTTT. As protein: CASSSQGNLHF.

The CDR3 reads CAIRRAGDENNEQFF. The CDR3 coding sequence is TGTGCCATCAGGCGAGCGGGGGACGAAAACAATGAGCAGTTCTTC. This rearrangement joins TRBV10-3 to TRBJ2-1, with 8 positions matching TRBD2. This CDR3 is built from 15 residues. Germline V gives CDR1 ENHRY, CDR2 SYGVKD. The V and J ends lost 6 bases and 5 bases, in that order; junction bases with no gene match: 9.